A single sample gave rise to the 8 T cell receptor beta chains below, sequenced in a study of a mutant IDH1 vaccine in newly diagnosed glioma. Libraries were prepared by immunoSEQ multiplex PCR; TCRdb keeps only in-frame clonotypes and omits some of them. The sample lists about 38,000 clones; 75% to 85% were seen once. No antigen is known for these receptors. Time point defined: week 5, during vaccination. A single vaccine dose contained 300 ug of mutant IDH1 20-mer peptide, and topical imiquimod was used with it. Sequenced here: PBMCs, sampled from a glioma patient whose treatment included an IDH1 peptide vaccine. Receptor source: a man aged 40-49 years with glioma.

For the CDR3, the DNA is TGTGCCAGCAGGAGTATTAATGAAAAACTGTTTTTT. This encodes CASRSINEKLFF. This chain connects TRBV2 to TRBJ1-4; no reliable D call. Germline V gives CDR1 SNHLY, CDR2 FYNNEI. V lost 6 bases and J lost 4, with 6 bases in between. The CDR3 contains 12 residues. The full variable domain, in which reference TRBV2 and TRBJ1-4 provide the parts outside the CDR3, is EPEVTQTPSHQVTQMGQEVILRCVPISNHLYFYWYRQILGQKVEFLVSFYNNEISEKSEIFDDQFSVERPDGSNFTLKIRSTKLEDSAMYFCASRSINEKLFFGSGTQLSVL.

The chain recombines TRBV7-9 with TRBJ1-2; no clear D gene. The germline gives CDR1 SEHNR, CDR2 FQNEAQ (reference sequence). With 5 bases removed from V and 5 bases from J, the gap between germline ends came to 15 bases. This CDR3 has 14 residues. In nucleotides, the CDR3 is TGTGCCAGCAGCCTAACGGGCCCCGGGTATGGCTACACCTTC. Its translation is CASSLTGPGYGYTF.

This clone was detected only a few times. V and J are TRBV27 and TRBJ2-7; D is undetermined. This CDR3 comprises 13 residues. V dropped 2 bases and J dropped 1 base, with 6 bases sitting between them. Germline CDR1 reads MNHEY; CDR2 reads SMNVEV (reference sequence). As DNA, the CDR3 is TGTGCCAGCAGTTTAAGACATTCCTACGAGCAGTACTTC. It codes for CASSLRHSYEQYF.

The CDR3 sequence is CASSRGGGQSYEQYF. As DNA, the CDR3 is TGTGCCAGCAGCCGAGGGGGTGGACAGTCCTACGAGCAGTACTTC. V gene TRBV9 combines with J gene TRBJ2-7, with a tentative D call TRBD1 (6 bases). The CDR3 is 15 residues long. Germline assignment: CDR1 SGDLS and CDR2 YYNGEE. Trimming took 4 bases from V and 1 from J, leaving 15 bases between them.

This rearrangement joins TRBV15 to TRBJ2-7; tentative D call: TRBD2 (5 bases). From germline, CDR1 is LNHNV and CDR2 YYDKDF (reference sequence). This CDR3 comprises 18 residues. Trimming left V 3 bases short and J 4 bases short, with 25 bases between. This CDR3 is CATSSPPDGVLRGYEQYF. In nucleotides, the CDR3 is TGTGCCACCAGCAGCCCCCCCGACGGGGTCCTCCGCGGGTACGAGCAGTACTTC.

This clone was detected once. The genes are TRBV7-8 and TRBJ1-4; D is unresolved. Germline V gives CDR1 SGHVS, CDR2 FQNEAQ. CDR3 length: 12 residues. V gave up 3 bases and J gave up 7 bases, with 6 bases separating them. The CDR3 DNA reads as TGTGCCAGCAGCTTCGTCGGTGAAAAACTGTTTTTT. Translating gives CASSFVGEKLFF.

The rearrangement links TRBV19 to TRBJ2-7, with D unresolved. Germline V gene lookup returns CDR1 LNHDA and CDR2 SQIVND (reference sequence). The CDR3 is made up of 15 amino acids. V was shortened by 10 bases and J by 0 bases, with 19 bases between the two germline ends. Here the CDR3 reads CATKRQDGSSYEQYF. The CDR3 DNA reads as TGTGCCACCAAACGCCAGGACGGAAGCTCCTACGAGCAGTACTTC. The variable domain in full, with the rest retrieved from reference TRBV19 and TRBJ2-7, is DGGITQSPKYLFRKEGQNVTLSCEQNLNHDAMYWYRQDPGQGLRLIYYSQIVNDFQKGDIAEGYSVSREKKESFPLTVTSAQKNPTAFYLCATKRQDGSSYEQYFGPGTRLTVT.

The chain links TRBV2 to TRBJ1-1; possible D gene TRBD1, 5 bases. V was cut by 2 bases and J by 5 bases, with 15 bases left in between. There are 15 residues in the CDR3. Germline V gene lookup returns CDR1 SNHLY and CDR2 FYNNEI. The CDR3 protein is CASSELNYWGTEAFF. CDR3 DNA: TGTGCCAGCAGTGAACTCAACTACTGGGGGACTGAAGCTTTCTTT.